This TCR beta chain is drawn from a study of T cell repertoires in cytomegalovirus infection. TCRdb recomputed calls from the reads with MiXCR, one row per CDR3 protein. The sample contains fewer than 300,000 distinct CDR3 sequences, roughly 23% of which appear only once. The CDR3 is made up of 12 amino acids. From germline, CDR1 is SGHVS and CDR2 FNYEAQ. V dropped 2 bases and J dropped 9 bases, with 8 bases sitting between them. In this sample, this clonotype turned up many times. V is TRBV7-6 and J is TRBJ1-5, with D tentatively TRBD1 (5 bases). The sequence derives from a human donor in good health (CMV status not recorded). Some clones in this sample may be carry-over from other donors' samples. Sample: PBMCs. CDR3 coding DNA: TGTGCCAGCAGCTTAATCCAGGGGCCCCAGCATTTT. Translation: CASSLIQGPQHF.